These 30 T cell receptor beta chains came from one sample sequenced in a study of blood T cell dynamics during melanoma immunotherapy. Time point reported: week 3, after first cycle of checkpoint inhibitor. Method: immunoSEQ multiplex PCR; TCRdb's copy keeps in-frame clones and lacks some. The sample holds over 10,000 clones; around 91% are singletons and the top ten take 0.15% to 0.2%. This sample comprised effector memory CD8+ T cells from blood, obtained from a patient treated with checkpoint blockade. These receptors originate from a human donor with melanoma.

The CDR3 DNA sequence: TGTGCCAGTAAAGGGGGACACTCAGACTACAATGAGCAGTTCTTC. Encoded protein: CASKGGHSDYNEQFF. This sequence joins TRBV19 and TRBJ2-1; tentative D call: TRBD1 (6 bases). Trimming stripped 7 bases from V and 3 bases from J, with 16 bases between. The CDR3 is 15 residues long. The germline V gene encodes CDR1 LNHDA and CDR2 SQIVND (reference sequence).

This sequence joins TRBV15 and TRBJ1-2, with no clear D. Per germline, CDR1 LNHNV and CDR2 YYDKDF (reference sequence). The CDR3 runs to 13 residues. V dropped 7 bases and J dropped 3 bases, with 12 bases sitting between them. CDR3 region: CATKAPGDYGYTF. The CDR3 DNA reads as TGTGCCACCAAGGCCCCCGGTGACTATGGCTACACCTTC. Complete variable domain (other parts from reference TRBV15 and TRBJ1-2): DAMVIQNPRYQVTQFGKPVTLSCSQTLNHNVMYWYQQKSSQAPKLLFHYYDKDFNNEADTPDNFQSRRPNTSFCFLDIRSPGLGDTAMYLCATKAPGDYGYTFGSGTRLTVV.

The gene calls are TRBV15 and TRBJ2-2; no clear D. The CDR3 consists of 15 residues. V lost 0 bases and J 2 bases, leaving 7 bases between the germline ends. Germline V gene lookup returns CDR1 LNHNV and CDR2 YYDKDF (reference sequence). The DNA for the CDR3 is TGTGCCACCAGCAGAGATCTGAGCAACACCGGGGAGCTGTTTTTT. This translates into CATSRDLSNTGELFF.

The chain is built from TRBV7-9 and TRBJ2-1; 7 bases fit TRBD1. Germline V gives CDR1 SEHNR, CDR2 FQNEAQ (reference sequence). The CDR3 is 15 residues long. V dropped 5 bases and J dropped 5; count of bases not matched to a gene: 9. DNA of the CDR3: TGTGCCAGCAGCCCTGTTGGACAGGCGGACAATGAGCAGTTCTTC. Encoded protein: CASSPVGQADNEQFF.

This clone has only a few counts. The chain uses TRBV27 and TRBJ1-5, with D unclear. In germline, CDR1 is MNHEY, CDR2 SMNVEV (reference sequence). The CDR3 length is 12 residues. Trimming pared 4 bases from V and 4 bases from J, leaving 5 bases between. The chain's CDR3 is CASSSTNQPQHF. The CDR3 DNA sequence: TGTGCCAGCAGTTCGACAAATCAGCCCCAGCATTTT.

This chain uses TRBV19 with TRBJ1-2, with D perhaps matching TRBD1 (5 bases). Germline V CDR1 and CDR2: LNHDA, SQIVND (reference sequence). CDR3 length: 16 amino acids. The V gene lost 4 bases and the J gene lost 8 bases, with 23 bases spanning the gap. The CDR3 DNA sequence: TGTGCCAGTAGTAATCTCGGGCGGCAGGGCTTGGAGGGCTACACCTTC. Residues: CASSNLGRQGLEGYTF.

The chain joins TRBV7-2 to TRBJ2-7; D assignment may be TRBD1 or TRBD2 (5 bases each). V lost 0 bases and J 0 bases, leaving 6 bases between the germline ends. Germline assignment: CDR1 SGHTA and CDR2 FQGNSA. There are 14 residues in the CDR3. The CDR3 DNA reads TGTGCCAGCAGCTTAGCTGGGACCTCCTACGAGCAGTACTTC. The encoded protein is CASSLAGTSYEQYF.

The rearrangement joins TRBV28 to TRBJ1-2; 8 nucleotides match TRBD1. This CDR3 has 18 amino acids. After removal of 7 bases from V and 1 base from J, the junction contained 17 bases not matched to a gene. The germline CDR1 and CDR2 sequences are MDHEN and SYDVKM. CDR3 protein: CASTLLPGTGAINYGYTF. The CDR3 coding sequence is TGTGCCAGCACACTACTTCCAGGGACAGGCGCAATTAACTATGGCTACACCTTC.

This chain links TRBV28 with TRBJ2-2; TRBD1 matches 7 bases. CDR3 size: 16 residues. The ends lost 5 bases at V and 6 bases at J; junction bases unmatched: 12. CDR1 and CDR2 (germline): MDHEN, SYDVKM. For the CDR3, the DNA is TGTGCCAGCAGTCTCCAGACAGGGTGGGTTTCCGGGGAGCTGTTTTTT. Protein sequence: CASSLQTGWVSGELFF.

The chain uses TRBV28 and TRBJ2-5; possibly TRBD2 for D (6 bases). V was cut by 6 bases and J by 5 bases, with 13 bases left in between. CDR1 MDHEN and CDR2 SYDVKM come from the germline V gene. The CDR3 is made up of 13 amino acids. DNA for the CDR3: TGTGCCAGCAGCCCGGGGGTCGGGGAGACCCAGTACTTC. Its translation: CASSPGVGETQYF. Full variable domain (missing parts from reference TRBV28 and TRBJ2-5): DVKVTQSSRYLVKRTGEKVFLECVQDMDHENMFWYRQDPGLGLRLIYFSYDVKMKEKGDIPEGYSVSREKKERFSLILESASTNQTSMYLCASSPGVGETQYFGPGTRLLVL.

V is TRBV28 and J is TRBJ1-5; 7 bases agree with TRBD1. V shed 4 bases and J 5 bases; nucleotides not matched to a gene: 2. The CDR3 has 13 amino acids. Germline loops: CDR1 MDHEN, CDR2 SYDVKM. CDR3 loop: CASSSTGYQPQHF. The CDR3, as DNA: TGTGCCAGCAGTTCGACAGGGTATCAGCCCCAGCATTTT.

The V gene is TRBV25-1, the J gene TRBJ2-3; 7 bases map to TRBD2. V lost 8 bases to trimming and J lost 5 bases; unmatched junction nucleotides: 1. CDR3 length: 11 amino acids. In germline, CDR1 is MGHDK, CDR2 SYGVNS. The DNA for the CDR3 is TGTGCCAGCGGGGGGGAAGATACGCAGTATTTT. Its protein is CASGGEDTQYF.

The chain carries TRBV27 and TRBJ2-2; no clear D gene. The CDR3 totals 11 residues. Deletions cut 7 bases from V and 6 bases from J, with 6 bases between. Germline CDR1 and CDR2: MNHEY and SMNVEV (reference sequence). CDR3 DNA sequence: TGTGCCAGCACCTCCTCCGGGGAGCTGTTTTTT. This codes for CASTSSGELFF.

The CDR3 is CASSYSISGELFF. Here the CDR3 DNA reads TGTGCCAGCAGTTACTCGATATCCGGGGAGCTGTTTTTT. This chain links TRBV6-6 with TRBJ2-2; D is unclear. Looked up from germline, CDR1 is MNHNY and CDR2 is SVGAGI (reference sequence). CDR3 length: 13 residues. The V end was cut by 0 bases, the J end by 6 bases, with 5 bases between.

The chain is built from TRBV28 and TRBJ2-7; TRBD2 matches at 9 bases. The CDR3 runs to 13 residues. Germline-derived CDR1 and CDR2 are MDHEN and SYDVKM. Trimming removed 8 bases from V and 2 bases from J; junction bases left unmatched: 4. CDR3 DNA: TGTGCCAGCCTAGCGGGGATTACCTACGAGCAGTACTTC. It yields the protein CASLAGITYEQYF.

The CDR3 region is CASSLVGGADTQYF. The CDR3 DNA reads TGTGCCAGCAGTTTAGTGGGAGGGGCAGATACGCAGTATTTT. J is TRBJ2-3 and V is TRBV27; 7 bases agree with TRBD2. The CDR3 is made up of 14 amino acids. Trimming removed 2 bases from V and 4 bases from J; junction bases left unmatched: 3. CDR1 and CDR2 (germline): MNHEY, SMNVEV (reference sequence).

The chain uses TRBV10-3 and TRBJ2-7; D may be TRBD1 (6 bases). Per the germline V gene, CDR1 is ENHRY and CDR2 is SYGVKD. V lost 5 bases to trimming and J lost 4 bases, with 15 bases between them. The CDR3 consists of 14 residues. CDR3: CAISTDPGQYEQYF. CDR3 nucleotides: TGTGCCATCAGTACCGACCCGGGACAATACGAGCAGTACTTC.

The sample holds a few counts of this clone. The chain is built from TRBV5-8 and TRBJ1-2; TRBD1 might be the D (5 bases). In germline, CDR1 is SGHTS, CDR2 YDEGEE. Between the trimmed V and J ends, which lost 3 bases and 3 bases, there was a span of 15 bases. The CDR3 is 15 amino acids. The CDR3 protein is CASSSDRGTYYGYTF. The CDR3 DNA follows: TGTGCCAGCAGCTCGGACCGGGGCACGTACTATGGCTACACCTTC.

This chain uses TRBV19 with TRBJ2-7; D not certain. V lost 3 bases and J lost 4, with 13 bases in between. The CDR3 length is 14 residues. Germline V gene sequence: CDR1 LNHDA, CDR2 SQIVND (reference sequence). CDR3 residues: CASSMGMLGYEQYF. In DNA, the CDR3 is TGTGCCAGTAGTATGGGGATGTTAGGTTACGAGCAGTACTTC.

The chain recombines TRBV6-6 with TRBJ2-1; D is possibly TRBD1 (5 bases). V lost 1 base and J lost 5, with 9 bases in between. Germline CDR1 reads MNHNY; CDR2 reads SVGAGI (reference sequence). The CDR3 has 14 amino acids. In DNA, the CDR3 is TGTGCCAGCAGTTACTTACTGACAGACAATGAGCAGTTCTTC. It yields the protein CASSYLLTDNEQFF.

The V gene is TRBV10-3, the J gene TRBJ2-3; TRBD2 matches 10 bases. V dropped 8 bases and J dropped 8; count of bases not matched to a gene: 16. From germline, CDR1 is ENHRY and CDR2 SYGVKD. This CDR3 comprises 16 residues. The CDR3 loop is CAIHDSGRAEVGTQYF. DNA of the CDR3: TGTGCCATCCACGACAGCGGGAGGGCCGAGGTGGGTACGCAGTATTTT.

J is TRBJ2-3 and V is TRBV2, with 7 bases that match TRBD2. In germline, CDR1 is SNHLY, CDR2 FYNNEI. This CDR3 has 16 amino acids. V dropped 6 bases and J dropped 5; count of bases not matched to a gene: 14. CDR3 in amino acids: CASRPSGLGDGDTQYF. The CDR3 DNA is TGTGCCAGCAGGCCCAGCGGACTAGGTGACGGAGATACGCAGTATTTT.

This chain links TRBV4-1 with TRBJ1-3, with 10 positions matching TRBD1. The trim removed 3 bases at V and 4 bases at J, leaving 3 bases unmatched. This CDR3 is built from 15 residues. Looked up from germline, CDR1 is MGHRA and CDR2 is YSYEKL. This chain's CDR3 is CASSQGQGTGNTIYF. DNA of the CDR3: TGCGCCAGCAGCCAGGGACAGGGGACGGGAAACACCATATATTTT.

This sequence joins TRBV27 and TRBJ2-5, with a tentative D call TRBD2 (6 bases). Trimming took 5 bases from V and 2 from J, leaving 18 bases between them. The CDR3 spans 16 residues. In germline, CDR1 is MNHEY, CDR2 SMNVEV (reference sequence). Here the CDR3 reads CASSTHRAGQQETQYF. The CDR3 DNA reads as TGTGCCAGCAGTACCCATCGAGCGGGCCAGCAAGAGACCCAGTACTTC.

J is TRBJ1-2 and V is TRBV20-1; TRBD1 matches 8 bases. CDR1 is DFQATT and CDR2 is SNEGSKA in the germline V gene (reference sequence). V lost 6 bases, J lost 8 bases, and 5 bases stayed unmatched. The CDR3 runs 11 residues. CDR3 sequence (DNA): TGCAGTGCCGTGGGACAGGACGGCTACACCTTC. It translates to CSAVGQDGYTF.

J is TRBJ2-1 and V is TRBV25-1; D is perhaps TRBD1 (6 bases). The CDR3 totals 14 residues. Germline V lookup: CDR1 MGHDK, CDR2 SYGVNS. The V end lost 7 bases, the J end lost 6 bases, and 16 bases lay between the germline ends. CDR3 loop: CASTTGTIGNEQFF. CDR3 nucleotide sequence: TGTGCCAGCACTACCGGGACAATCGGCAATGAGCAGTTCTTC. Combining the CDR3 with reference TRBV25-1 and TRBJ2-1 gives the whole variable domain EADIYQTPRYLVIGTGKKITLECSQTMGHDKMYWYQQDPGMELHLIHYSYGVNSTEKGDLSSESTVSRIRTEHFPLTLESARPSHTSQYLCASTTGTIGNEQFFGPGTRLTVL.

This clone was detected only once. The rearrangement joins TRBV9 to TRBJ1-6; D unclear. Trimming left V 7 bases short and J 9 bases short, with 14 bases between. There are 13 residues in the CDR3. Germline CDR1 is SGDLS and CDR2 is YYNGEE. CDR3 residues: CASSFDFGSPLHF. In DNA, the CDR3 is TGTGCCAGCTCGTTTGACTTTGGTTCACCCCTCCACTTT.

The CDR3 nucleotides read TGTGCCAGCAGCTTCCCCGGGCCGACCTACGAGCAGTACTTC. It yields the protein CASSFPGPTYEQYF. The J gene is TRBJ2-7, the V gene TRBV11-2; D is undetermined. Germline assignment: CDR1 SGHAT and CDR2 FQNNGV. The CDR3 spans 14 residues. The V and J ends lost 3 bases and 2 bases respectively, with 11 bases between them.

This clone has just one count. The sample contains more than one DNA sequence encoding this CDR3. The rearrangement joins TRBV27 to TRBJ1-1, with a weak D call TRBD1 (5 bases). The CDR3 has 12 amino acids. Germline CDR1 is MNHEY and CDR2 is SMNVEV (reference sequence). V was pared by 6 bases and J by 1 base, with 6 bases between. As DNA, the CDR3 is TGTGCCAGCAGCACAGGGAACACTGAAGCTTTCTTT. Residues: CASSTGNTEAFF.

This clone was observed a few times. The CDR3 coding sequence is TGTGCCAGCAGCGAAGGGCCTAGCGGGAACCACGAGCAGTACTTC. Its protein product is CASSEGPSGNHEQYF. This chain links TRBV9 with TRBJ2-7; TRBD2 matches at 9 bases. The J segment lost 5 bases and the V segment lost 3 bases, leaving 9 bases of the junction unmatched. Germline V gives CDR1 SGDLS, CDR2 YYNGEE. This CDR3 has 15 residues.